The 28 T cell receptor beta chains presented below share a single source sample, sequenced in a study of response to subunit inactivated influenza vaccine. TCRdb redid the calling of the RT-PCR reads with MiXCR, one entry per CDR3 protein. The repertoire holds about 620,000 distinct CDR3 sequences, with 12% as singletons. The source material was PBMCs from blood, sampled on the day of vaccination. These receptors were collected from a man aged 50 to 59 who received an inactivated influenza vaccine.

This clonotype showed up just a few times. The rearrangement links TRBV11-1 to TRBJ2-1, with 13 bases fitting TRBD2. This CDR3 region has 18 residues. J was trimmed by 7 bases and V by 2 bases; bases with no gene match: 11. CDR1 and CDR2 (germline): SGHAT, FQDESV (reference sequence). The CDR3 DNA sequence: TGTGCCAGCAGCTTAATGGGACTAGCGGGATCTCTGGGGAATGAGCAGTTCTTC. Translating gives CASSLMGLAGSLGNEQFF.

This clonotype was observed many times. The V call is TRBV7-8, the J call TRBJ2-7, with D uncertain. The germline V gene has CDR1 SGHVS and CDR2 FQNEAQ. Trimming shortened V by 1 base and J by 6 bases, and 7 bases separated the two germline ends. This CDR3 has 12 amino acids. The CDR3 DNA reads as TGTGCCAGCAGCTTAGGGCATAGCGAGCAGTACTTC. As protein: CASSLGHSEQYF.

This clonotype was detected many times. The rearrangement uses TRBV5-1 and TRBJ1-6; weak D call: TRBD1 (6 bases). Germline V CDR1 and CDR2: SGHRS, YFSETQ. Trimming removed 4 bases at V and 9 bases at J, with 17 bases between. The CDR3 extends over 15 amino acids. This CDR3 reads CASSPGVVVSSPLHF. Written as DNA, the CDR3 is TGCGCCAGCAGCCCAGGGGTAGTCGTGAGTTCACCCCTCCACTTT.

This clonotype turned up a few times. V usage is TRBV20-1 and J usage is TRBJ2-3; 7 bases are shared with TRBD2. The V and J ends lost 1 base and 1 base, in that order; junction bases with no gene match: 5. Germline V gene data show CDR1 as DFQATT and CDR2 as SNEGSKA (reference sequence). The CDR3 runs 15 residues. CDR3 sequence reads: CSARGLAERTDTQYF. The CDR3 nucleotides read TGCAGTGCTAGAGGGCTAGCGGAACGCACAGATACGCAGTATTTT.

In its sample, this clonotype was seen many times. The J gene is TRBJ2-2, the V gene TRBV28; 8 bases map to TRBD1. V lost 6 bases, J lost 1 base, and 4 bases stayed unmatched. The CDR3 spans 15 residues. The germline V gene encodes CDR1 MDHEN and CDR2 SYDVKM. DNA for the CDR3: TGTGCCAGCAGACGGACAGGGCTGAACACCGGGGAGCTGTTTTTT. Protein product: CASRRTGLNTGELFF. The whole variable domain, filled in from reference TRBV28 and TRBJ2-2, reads DVKVTQSSRYLVKRTGEKVFLECVQDMDHENMFWYRQDPGLGLRLIYFSYDVKMKEKGDIPEGYSVSREKKERFSLILESASTNQTSMYLCASRRTGLNTGELFFGEGSRLTVL.

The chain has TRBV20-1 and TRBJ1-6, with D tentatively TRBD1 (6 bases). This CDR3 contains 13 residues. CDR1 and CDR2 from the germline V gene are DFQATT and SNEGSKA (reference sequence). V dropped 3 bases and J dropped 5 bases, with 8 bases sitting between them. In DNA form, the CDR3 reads TGCAGTGCTAGCGGACAGAATAATTCACCCCTCCACTTT. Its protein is CSASGQNNSPLHF.

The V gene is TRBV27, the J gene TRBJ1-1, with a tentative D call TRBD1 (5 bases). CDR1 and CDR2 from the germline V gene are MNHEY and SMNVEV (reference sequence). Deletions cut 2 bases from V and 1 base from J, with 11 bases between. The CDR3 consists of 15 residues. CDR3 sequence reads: CASSLRGVANTEAFF. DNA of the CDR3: TGTGCCAGCAGTTTACGAGGGGTGGCGAACACTGAAGCTTTCTTT.

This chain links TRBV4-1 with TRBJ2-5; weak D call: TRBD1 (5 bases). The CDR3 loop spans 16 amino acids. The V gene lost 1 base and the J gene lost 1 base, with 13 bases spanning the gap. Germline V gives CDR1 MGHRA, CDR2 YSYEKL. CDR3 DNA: TGCGCCAGCAGCCAAGCCCTCTGGGGCACCCAAGAGACCCAGTACTTC. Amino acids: CASSQALWGTQETQYF.

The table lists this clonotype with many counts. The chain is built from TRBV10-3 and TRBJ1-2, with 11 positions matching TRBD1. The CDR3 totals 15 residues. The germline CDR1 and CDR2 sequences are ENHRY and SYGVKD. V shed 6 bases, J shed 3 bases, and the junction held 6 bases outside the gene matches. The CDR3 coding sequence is TGTGCCATCAGAGAACGGACAGGGGGCGACTATGGCTACACCTTC. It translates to CAIRERTGGDYGYTF.

CDR3 loop: CASSPPGGAADTQYF. CDR3 in DNA: TGTGCCAGCTCACCACCGGGGGGGGCCGCAGATACGCAGTATTTT. The rearrangement links TRBV18 to TRBJ2-3, with D possibly TRBD2 on 7 matching bases. This CDR3 is 15 amino acids long. Germline CDR1 and CDR2: KGHSH and LQKENI. The V end lost 0 bases, the J end lost 4 bases, and 11 bases lay between the germline ends.

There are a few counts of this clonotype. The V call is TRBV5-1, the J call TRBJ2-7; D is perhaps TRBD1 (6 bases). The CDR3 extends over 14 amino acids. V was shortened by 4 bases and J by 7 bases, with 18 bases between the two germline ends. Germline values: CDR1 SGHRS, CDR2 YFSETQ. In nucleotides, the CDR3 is TGCGCCAGCAGCCTCTTAATGGGGGCGCGGGAGCAGTACTTC. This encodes CASSLLMGAREQYF.

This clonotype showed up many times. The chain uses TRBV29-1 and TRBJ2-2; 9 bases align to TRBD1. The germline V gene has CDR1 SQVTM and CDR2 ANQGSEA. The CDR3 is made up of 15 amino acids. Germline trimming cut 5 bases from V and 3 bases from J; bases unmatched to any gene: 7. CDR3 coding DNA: TGCAGCGTTAAACCGGGACAGGGTGACACCGGGGAGCTGTTTTTT. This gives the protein CSVKPGQGDTGELFF.

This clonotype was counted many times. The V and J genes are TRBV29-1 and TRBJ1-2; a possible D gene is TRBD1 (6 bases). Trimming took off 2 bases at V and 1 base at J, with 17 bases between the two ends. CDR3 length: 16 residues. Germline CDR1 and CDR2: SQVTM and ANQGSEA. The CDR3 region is CSVETLAGAYNYGYTF. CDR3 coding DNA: TGCAGCGTTGAAACTCTGGCAGGGGCCTATAACTATGGCTACACCTTC. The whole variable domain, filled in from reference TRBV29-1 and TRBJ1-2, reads SAVISQKPSRDICQRGTSLTIQCQVDSQVTMMFWYRQQPGQSLTLIATANQGSEATYESGFVIDKFPISRPNLTFSTLTVSNMSPEDSSIYLCSVETLAGAYNYGYTFGSGTRLTVV.

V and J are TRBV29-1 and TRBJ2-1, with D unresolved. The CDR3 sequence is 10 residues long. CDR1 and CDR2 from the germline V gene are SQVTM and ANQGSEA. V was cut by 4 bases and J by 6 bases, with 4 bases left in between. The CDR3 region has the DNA TGCAGCGTTGCTAGCAATGAGCAGTTCTTC. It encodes CSVASNEQFF.

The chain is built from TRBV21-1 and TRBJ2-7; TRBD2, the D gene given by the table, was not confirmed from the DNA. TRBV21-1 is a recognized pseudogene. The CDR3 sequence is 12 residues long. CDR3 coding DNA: TGTGCCAGCAAGCCCTACTCCTACGAGCAGTACTTC. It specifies CASKPYSYEQYF.

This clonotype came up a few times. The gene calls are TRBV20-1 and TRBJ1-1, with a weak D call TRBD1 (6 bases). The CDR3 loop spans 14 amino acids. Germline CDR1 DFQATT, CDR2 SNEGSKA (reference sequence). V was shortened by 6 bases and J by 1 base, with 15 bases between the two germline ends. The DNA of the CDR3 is TGCAGTGCGCCCCGGGACAACCAGAACACTGAAGCTTTCTTT. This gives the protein CSAPRDNQNTEAFF.

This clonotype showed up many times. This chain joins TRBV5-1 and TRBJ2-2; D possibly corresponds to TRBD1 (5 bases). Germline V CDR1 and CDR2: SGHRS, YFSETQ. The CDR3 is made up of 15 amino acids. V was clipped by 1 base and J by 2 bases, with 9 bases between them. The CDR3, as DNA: TGCGCCAGCAGCTTGAGTGGACAAAACACCGGGGAGCTGTTTTTT. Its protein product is CASSLSGQNTGELFF.

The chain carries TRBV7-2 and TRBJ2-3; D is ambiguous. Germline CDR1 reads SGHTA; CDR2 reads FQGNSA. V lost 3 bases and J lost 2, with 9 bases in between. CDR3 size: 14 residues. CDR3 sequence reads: CASSLNPYTDTQYF. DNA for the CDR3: TGTGCCAGCAGCTTGAACCCGTACACAGATACGCAGTATTTT.

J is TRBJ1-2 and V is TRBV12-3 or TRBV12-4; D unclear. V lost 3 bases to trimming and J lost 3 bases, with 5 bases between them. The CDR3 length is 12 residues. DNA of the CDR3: TGTGCCAGCAGTTTGGGCTACTATGGCTACACCTTC. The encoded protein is CASSLGYYGYTF.

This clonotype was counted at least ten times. This CDR3 reads CASSSLPAGTEAFF. CDR3 DNA: TGTGCCAGCAGCTCCCTACCGGCGGGCACTGAAGCTTTCTTT. The V call is TRBV6-2 or TRBV6-3, the J call TRBJ1-1; D is unclear. V lost 6 bases to trimming and J lost 4 bases, with 15 bases between them. Per the germline V gene, CDR1 is MNHEY and CDR2 is SVGEGT. This CDR3 region has 14 residues.

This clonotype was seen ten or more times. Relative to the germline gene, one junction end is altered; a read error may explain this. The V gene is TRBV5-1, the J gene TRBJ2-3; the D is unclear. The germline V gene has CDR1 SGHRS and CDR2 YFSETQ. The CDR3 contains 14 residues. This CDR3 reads CASSLAGRTDTQYF. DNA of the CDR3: TGTGCCAGCAGCTTGGCCGGACGCACAGATACGCAGTATTTT.

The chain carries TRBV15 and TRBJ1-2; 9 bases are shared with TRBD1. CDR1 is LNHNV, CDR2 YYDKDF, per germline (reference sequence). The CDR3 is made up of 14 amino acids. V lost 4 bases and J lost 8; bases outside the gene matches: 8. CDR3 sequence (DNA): TGTGCCACCAGCATGGGGGGACAGGGAAGCGGCTACACCTTC. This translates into CATSMGGQGSGYTF.

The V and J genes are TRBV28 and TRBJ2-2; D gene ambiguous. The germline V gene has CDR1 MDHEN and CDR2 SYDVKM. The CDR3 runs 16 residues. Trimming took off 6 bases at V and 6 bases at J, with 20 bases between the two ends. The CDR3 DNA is TGTGCCAGCAGGAAACCGGACCGTCTAGGGTCCGGGGAGCTGTTTTTT. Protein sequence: CASRKPDRLGSGELFF.

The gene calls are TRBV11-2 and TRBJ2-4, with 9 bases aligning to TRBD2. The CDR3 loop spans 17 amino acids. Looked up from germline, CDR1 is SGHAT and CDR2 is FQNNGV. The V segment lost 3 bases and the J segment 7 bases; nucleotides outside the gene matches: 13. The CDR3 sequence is CASSLDWASGMGNIQYF. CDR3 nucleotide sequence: TGTGCCAGCAGCTTGGATTGGGCTAGCGGGATGGGTAACATTCAGTACTTC.

The CDR3 here is CASSLESPYNEQFF. The CDR3, as DNA: TGTGCCAGCAGCCTAGAATCTCCTTACAATGAGCAGTTCTTC. The rearrangement uses TRBV12-3 or TRBV12-4 and TRBJ2-1; D unresolved. This CDR3 has 14 residues. V lost 6 bases and J 4 bases, leaving 13 bases between the germline ends.

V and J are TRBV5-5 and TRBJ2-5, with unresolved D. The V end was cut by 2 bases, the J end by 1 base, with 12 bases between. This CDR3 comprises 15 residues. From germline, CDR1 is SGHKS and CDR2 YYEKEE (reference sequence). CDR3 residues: CASSFGQELQETQYF. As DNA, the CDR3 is TGTGCCAGCAGCTTTGGGCAGGAACTCCAAGAGACCCAGTACTTC. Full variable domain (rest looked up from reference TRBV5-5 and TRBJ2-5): DAGVTQSPTHLIKTRGQQVTLRCSPISGHKSVSWYQQVLGQGPQFIFQYYEKEERGRGNFPDRFSARQFPNYSSELNVNALLLGDSALYLCASSFGQELQETQYFGPGTRLLVL.

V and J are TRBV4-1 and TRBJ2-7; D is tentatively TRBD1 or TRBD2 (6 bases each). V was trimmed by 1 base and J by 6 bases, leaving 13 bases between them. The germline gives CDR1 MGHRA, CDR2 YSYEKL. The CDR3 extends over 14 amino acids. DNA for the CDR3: TGCGCCAGCAGCCAAGGGCCCGGGGGCTCCGAGCAGTACTTC. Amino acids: CASSQGPGGSEQYF.

The DNA of the CDR3 is TGTGCCACCAGCAGAGATCGGGCAGGGTGGGGCGAGCAGTACTTC. This sequence encodes CATSRDRAGWGEQYF. V usage is TRBV15 and J usage is TRBJ2-7; a weak D match, TRBD1 (5 bases). The germline V gene has CDR1 LNHNV and CDR2 YYDKDF (reference sequence). There are 15 residues in the CDR3. V was pared by 0 bases and J by 6 bases, with 15 bases between. Variable domain in full (rest from reference TRBV15 and TRBJ2-7): DAMVIQNPRYQVTQFGKPVTLSCSQTLNHNVMYWYQQKSSQAPKLLFHYYDKDFNNEADTPDNFQSRRPNTSFCFLDIRSPGLGDTAMYLCATSRDRAGWGEQYFGPGTRLTVT.